This T cell receptor (beta chain) originates from a study of blood T cells in healthy people across ages. Germline lookup yields CDR1 SGHVS and CDR2 FQNEAQ. V lost 5 bases, J lost 1 base, and 18 bases lay in between. The CDR3 is 16 amino acids. Combining a sample-barcoded 5' primer with a J-beta primer mix, a second PCR ran for 7 to 11 cycles. From the 5' RACE reads, TCRdb called clonotypes with MiXCR, one entry per CDR3 protein. The data hold about 640,000 distinct CDR3 sequences, with roughly two fifths observed a single time. The table lists this clonotype with a few counts. Its target is not known. Regarding the study as a whole: Estimated diversity across one million T cells was deemed an underestimate.

This chain joins TRBV7-8 and TRBJ2-7; tentatively, D is TRBD1 (7 bases). The receptor comes from a man at least 80 years old in good health. The sample was blood. This chain's CDR3 is CASSPPAGQTSYEQYF. The CDR3 DNA reads TGTGCCAGCAGCCCCCCCGCGGGACAGACATCCTACGAGCAGTACTTC.